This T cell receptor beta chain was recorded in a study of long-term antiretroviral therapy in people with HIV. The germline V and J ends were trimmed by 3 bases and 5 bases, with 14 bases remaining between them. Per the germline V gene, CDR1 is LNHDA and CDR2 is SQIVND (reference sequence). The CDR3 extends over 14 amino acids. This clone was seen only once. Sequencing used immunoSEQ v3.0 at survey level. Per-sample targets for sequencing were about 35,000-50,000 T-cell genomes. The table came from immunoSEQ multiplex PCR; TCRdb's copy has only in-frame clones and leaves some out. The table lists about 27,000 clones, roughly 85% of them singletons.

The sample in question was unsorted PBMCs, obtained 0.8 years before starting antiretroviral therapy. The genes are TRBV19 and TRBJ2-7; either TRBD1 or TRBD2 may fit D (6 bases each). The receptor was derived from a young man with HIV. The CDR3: CASSIGGGINEQYF. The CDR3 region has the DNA TGTGCCAGTAGTATTGGAGGGGGGATAAACGAGCAGTACTTC.